Sequencing of this TCR beta chain was carried out in a study of control samples from healthy donors and cancer patients. This CDR3 has 17 amino acids. Germline trimming cut 5 bases from V and 3 bases from J; bases unmatched to any gene: 11. Germline CDR1 and CDR2: MGHDK and SYGVNS. Libraries were prepared by immunoSEQ multiplex PCR; TCRdb keeps only in-frame clonotypes and omits some of them. Among more than 30,000 clones, roughly 94% were seen once, and the ten largest hold roughly 6.7%. The specimen sequenced was blood. This rearrangement joins TRBV25-1 to TRBJ2-3; 10 nucleotides align to TRBD2. The sequence was obtained from a man aged 60-69 years in good health. Here the CDR3 reads CASSIAGGGWLTDTQYF. CDR3 nucleotide sequence: TGTGCCAGCAGTATAGCGGGGGGCGGCTGGTTGACAGATACGCAGTATTTT. The full variable domain, rest sourced from reference TRBV25-1 and TRBJ2-3, is EADIYQTPRYLVIGTGKKITLECSQTMGHDKMYWYQQDPGMELHLIHYSYGVNSTEKGDLSSESTVSRIRTEHFPLTLESARPSHTSQYLCASSIAGGGWLTDTQYFGPGTRLTVL.